These T cell receptor beta chains were read from a single sample in a study of T cell changes during pregnancy in multiple sclerosis. Assay: immunoSEQ multiplex PCR; the TCRdb copy retains only in-frame clones and omits some. Altogether roughly 120,000 clones are present, about 93% being singletons, with the ten largest covering about 1.5%. Sequences were derived from peripheral blood, sampled in the third trimester of pregnancy. Source of these receptors: a female donor with multiple sclerosis, enrolled in a pregnancy study. CDR3s include the opening cysteine and the closing phenylalanine or tryptophan. The D gene is left open where the match is weak. Size tells how often a clone was seen (once, few, many) or the class of an expanded clone, and some rows leave it out.

>TRBD1|13|TRBV28|TRBJ1-4|.
CASSTGVKEKLFF
TGTGCCAGCAGTACAGGGGTAAAAGAAAAACTGTTTTTT
>.|15|TRBV27|TRBJ1-3|few
CASSYTGSSGNTIYF
TGTGCCAGCAGTTATACAGGGAGCTCTGGAAACACCATATATTTT
>.|16|TRBV5-1|TRBJ2-5|.
CASSLGAEPFQETQYF
TGCGCCAGCAGCTTGGGAGCGGAGCCTTTCCAAGAGACCCAGTACTTC
>TRBD2|22|TRBV5-1|TRBJ2-2|.
CASSLEGPQGGRPPTGTGELFF
TGCGCCAGCAGCTTGGAAGGCCCCCAGGGCGGGAGGCCCCCCACGGGCACCGGGGAGCTGTTTTTT
>TRBD2|18|TRBV4-2|TRBJ2-4|.
CASSQDQRERDFLNIQYF
TGTGCCAGCAGCCAAGACCAAAGGGAGCGGGACTTTCTAAACATTCAGTACTTC
>TRBD1|15|TRBV19|TRBJ2-2|.
CASSSTGGATGELFF
TGTGCCAGTAGTTCCACAGGGGGCGCGACCGGGGAGCTGTTTTTT
>TRBD2|14|TRBV7-3|TRBJ2-7|once
CASSRTGTTSEQYF
TGTGCCAGCAGCCGTACCGGGACTACTTCCGAGCAGTACTTC
>.|13|TRBV2|TRBJ2-7|.
CASSGGERYEQYF
TGTGCCAGCAGTGGGGGGGAGCGCTACGAGCAGTACTTC
>.|14|TRBV5-4|TRBJ1-1|once
CASRLQGSNTEAFF
TGTGCCAGCAGGCTGCAGGGTTCTAACACTGAAGCTTTCTTT
>.|18|TRBV11-2|TRBJ2-7|.
CASSHFPSWNRDPGEQYF
TGTGCCAGCAGCCACTTCCCCTCGTGGAACAGGGATCCTGGCGAGCAGTACTTC
>.|14|TRBV5-1|TRBJ1-1|.
CASSLAAGNTEAFF
TGCGCCAGCAGCTTGGCCGCGGGGAACACTGAAGCTTTCTTT
>TRBD2|16|TRBV2|TRBJ2-1|.
CASSEPGLASNNEQFF
TGTGCCAGCAGTGAGCCCGGACTAGCGTCTAACAATGAGCAGTTCTTC
>TRBD2|17|TRBV28|TRBJ2-5|.
CASSLTRLAPGEETQYF
TGTGCCAGCAGCCTAACCCGACTAGCGCCAGGGGAAGAGACCCAGTACTTC
>TRBD2|13|TRBV9|TRBJ2-4|.
CASSVAGGDIQYF
TGTGCCAGCAGCGTAGCGGGAGGTGACATTCAGTACTTC
>TRBD1|17|TRBV9|TRBJ1-2|.
CASSAAGQGVSSSGYTF
TGTGCCAGCAGCGCAGCGGGACAGGGGGTGTCGTCTTCGGGCTACACCTTC
>.|15|TRBV7-3|TRBJ2-3|.
CASSPVGGGTDTQYF
TGTGCCAGCAGCCCCGTGGGCGGGGGCACAGATACGCAGTATTTT
>.|17|TRBV6-1|TRBJ2-1|.
CASSDPAGRGDGDEQFF
TGTGCCAGCAGTGACCCGGCCGGCAGGGGGGACGGGGATGAGCAGTTCTTC
>.|18|TRBV2|TRBJ1-3|.
CASTLVGSFSSSGNTIYF
TGTGCCAGCACCCTGGTAGGAAGTTTTAGCAGCTCTGGAAACACCATATATTTT
>TRBD1|15|TRBV5-4|TRBJ2-2|.
CASSLGRTGPGELFF
TGTGCCAGCAGCTTGGGCCGGACAGGGCCCGGGGAGCTGTTTTTT
>TRBD1|14|TRBV29-1|TRBJ2-5|.
CSVGLGQGGGTQYF
TGCAGCGTTGGATTGGGACAGGGAGGAGGGACCCAGTACTTC
>.|16|TRBV15|TRBJ1-5|.
CATSRAGPRGDQPQHF
TGTGCCACCAGCAGAGCTGGGCCGCGGGGGGATCAGCCCCAGCATTTT
>TRBD1|14|TRBV2|TRBJ1-2|.
CASRPTGGVGGYTF
TGTGCCAGCAGGCCGACAGGGGGCGTCGGTGGCTACACCTTC
>TRBD1|17|TRBV15|TRBJ1-3|.
CATSRDRAGGHKNTIYF
TGTGCCACCAGCAGAGATCGGGCAGGGGGACACAAAAACACCATATATTTT
>.|17|TRBV9|TRBJ1-3|.
CASSVGSFSTAGNTIYF
TGTGCCAGCAGCGTAGGATCTTTTTCGACAGCTGGAAACACCATATATTTT
>TRBD2|16|TRBV7-3|TRBJ2-1|.
CASSLRAGVSGNEQFF
TGTGCCAGCAGCTTAAGAGCGGGAGTGAGTGGCAATGAGCAGTTCTTC
>.|13|TRBV7-9|TRBJ1-2|once
CASSLSLLDGYTF
TGTGCCAGCAGCTTAAGCCTCTTGGATGGCTACACCTTC
>TRBD2|13|TRBV2|TRBJ2-5|.
CASSRSGSLTQYF
TGTGCCAGCAGTCGTAGCGGGAGTCTGACCCAGTACTTC
>.|14|TRBV27|TRBJ1-5|.
CASSPGGSNQPQHF
TGTGCCAGCAGTCCGGGGGGTAGCAATCAGCCCCAGCATTTT
>.|12|TRBV7-6|TRBJ1-4|.
CASSSRNEKLFF
TGTGCCAGCAGCTCCAGGAATGAAAAACTGTTTTTT
>TRBD1|15|TRBV18|TRBJ2-1|.
CASSPRTGSYNEQFF
TGTGCCAGCTCACCCCGGACAGGCTCCTACAATGAGCAGTTCTTC
>.|15|TRBV13|TRBJ1-2|.
CASSPGRGAYYGYTF
TGTGCCAGCAGCCCAGGGAGGGGAGCGTACTATGGCTACACCTTC
>.|14|TRBV11-2|TRBJ1-3|once
CASSLGLTGNTIYF
TGTGCCAGCAGCTTAGGTTTAACTGGAAACACCATATATTTT
>TRBD1|14|TRBV19|TRBJ1-2|.
CASSGGQGSYGYTF
TGTGCCAGTAGTGGGGGACAGGGGTCCTATGGCTACACCTTC